Listed below are T cell receptor beta chains from one sample, sequenced in a study of blood T cell repertoires in COVID-19. The assay was immunoSEQ multiplex PCR, and TCRdb's table has in-frame clones only and misses some. The repertoire holds approximately 160,000 clones, approximately 86% seen once, with about 1.2% in the top ten. The sequencing sample was made of peripheral blood. The receptors were sampled from a man between 60 and 75 years old who had recovered from COVID-19. CDR3s include the opening cysteine and the closing phenylalanine or tryptophan. The D gene is left open where the match is weak. Clone size is shown for a subset of rows, as once, few, many or a class of expanded clone.

D	V	size	J	DNA	CDR3
TRBD1	TRBV11-2	-	TRBJ1-2	TGTGCCAGCAGCTCTCTCGCGGATGCAGGGGGTCCGAATGGCTACACCTTC	CASSSLADAGGPNGYTF
-	TRBV9	-	TRBJ2-2	TGTGCCAGCAGCAAACGGGATTCGGACACCGGGGAGCTGTTTTTT	CASSKRDSDTGELFF
-	TRBV7-2	-	TRBJ2-5	TGTGCCAGCACCAACATCGGGGGCCAGTACTTC	CASTNIGGQYF
TRBD1	TRBV12-3/TRBV12-4	-	TRBJ1-1	TGTGCCAGCAGTCTCCAGGGGGCGGCTGAAGCTTTCTTT	CASSLQGAAEAFF
TRBD2	TRBV6-5	few	TRBJ2-5	TGTGCCAGCAGACTAGCGCAAGAGACCCAGTACTTC	CASRLAQETQYF
-	TRBV4-2	-	TRBJ2-6	TGTGCCAGCAGCCCGAACCGGGGCTCTGGGGCCAACGTCCTGACTTTC	CASSPNRGSGANVLTF
-	TRBV11-3	-	TRBJ2-7	TGTGCCAGCAGCTTAGAGTTCCAGGGGCAGAACGAGCAGTACTTC	CASSLEFQGQNEQYF
TRBD1	TRBV7-8	-	TRBJ1-6	TGTGCCAGCAGCTTTGCACAGACAGGGTCAGCAAGATCACCCCTCCACTTT	CASSFAQTGSARSPLHF
-	TRBV19	-	TRBJ1-6	TGTGCCAGTAGTCCCCGGGCAGGGAACTATTCACCCCTCCACTTT	CASSPRAGNYSPLHF
-	TRBV7-3	-	TRBJ1-3	TGTGCCAGCAGCCCGAACACTGGAAACACCATATATTTT	CASSPNTGNTIYF
TRBD2	TRBV10-3	-	TRBJ2-1	TGTGCCATCAGTGAATACGGACTAGCGGGGGGGAACAATGAGCAGTTCTTC	CAISEYGLAGGNNEQFF
-	TRBV7-2	-	TRBJ1-4	TGTGCCAGCAGCATAGGTCAGGGGCTGAAACTGTTTTTT	CASSIGQGLKLFF
-	TRBV19	-	TRBJ1-1	TGTGCCAGTAGTCTCGACACCGGGAACACTGAAGCTTTCTTT	CASSLDTGNTEAFF
-	TRBV9	many	TRBJ2-2	TGTGCCAGCAGCGTACGAAGCGACACCGGGGAGCTGTTTTTT	CASSVRSDTGELFF
-	TRBV5-5	-	TRBJ1-5	TGTGCCAGCAGCGGGGGTAGCGGGTATAGCAATCAGCCCCAGCATTTT	CASSGGSGYSNQPQHF
TRBD1	TRBV12-3/TRBV12-4	-	TRBJ1-2	TGTGCCAGCACCCGAGAGGGGGCTCGTGGCTACACCTTC	CASTREGARGYTF
TRBD1	TRBV6-5	once	TRBJ1-1	TGTGCCGGGAATAGGGGGCTGGACACTGAAGCTTTCTTT	CAGNRGLDTEAFF
-	TRBV9	once	TRBJ1-2	TGTGCCAGCAGCGTATCTCCGGAGCAACCAATAGGTAATGGCTACACCTTC	CASSVSPEQPIGNGYTF
-	TRBV6-1	-	TRBJ1-2	TGTGCCAGCAGTGACGAGTGGTCCACCTTC	CASSDEWSTF
TRBD1	TRBV7-2	few	TRBJ2-1	TGTGCCAGCAGCTTAGTAGTGGGACAGCAGTACAATGAGCAGTTCTTC	CASSLVVGQQYNEQFF
TRBD1	TRBV5-1	-	TRBJ2-7	TGCGCCAGCAGCGACCGGGGACAGTCCTACGAGCAGTACTTC	CASSDRGQSYEQYF
TRBD2	TRBV5-1	-	TRBJ2-5	TGCGCCAGCAGCTTGGTAGCGGGCCTTCAAGAGACCCAGTACTTC	CASSLVAGLQETQYF
-	TRBV12-3/TRBV12-4	few	TRBJ1-2	TGTGCCAGCACCCCCGGAGGGCATGGCTACACCTTC	CASTPGGHGYTF
-	TRBV7-3	-	TRBJ2-3	TGTGCCAGCAGCCCACGGGGGACAGATACGCAGTATTTT	CASSPRGTDTQYF
-	TRBV7-2	once	TRBJ2-7	TGTGCCAGCAGCATTATGACTCCCGAGCAGTACTTC	CASSIMTPEQYF
-	TRBV19	few	TRBJ2-2	TGTGCCAGTAGTATTCAGGCTTACACCGGGGAGCTGTTTTTT	CASSIQAYTGELFF
TRBD1	TRBV7-9	-	TRBJ1-1	TGTGCCAGCAGCTCCTCGACAGGGGGGGTGACTGAAGCTTTCTTT	CASSSSTGGVTEAFF
TRBD2	TRBV3-1/TRBV3-2	-	TRBJ2-7	TGTGCCAGCAGCCGAGGGACTAGCGCTTCCTACGAGCAGTACTTC	CASSRGTSASYEQYF
TRBD1	TRBV3-1/TRBV3-2	-	TRBJ1-5	TGTGCCAGCACCCAAGGGACAGGTAGCAATCAGCCCCAGCATTTT	CASTQGTGSNQPQHF
-	TRBV2	-	TRBJ1-1	TGTGCCAGCAGTGAAACCCCTAAAGCGAACACTGAAGCTTTCTTT	CASSETPKANTEAFF
-	TRBV11-2	few	TRBJ1-2	TGTGCCAGCAGCTTTGAGTACCCCTCCAATGATGGCTACACCTTC	CASSFEYPSNDGYTF
-	TRBV27	-	TRBJ1-1	TGTGCCAGCAGTCTATTGCGGAACACTGAAGCTTTCTTT	CASSLLRNTEAFF
TRBD2	TRBV11-2	-	TRBJ2-5	TGTGCCAGCAGCTTGAGGCGGGGGGGCCTATCAGAGACCCAGTACTTC	CASSLRRGGLSETQYF
-	TRBV7-9	many	TRBJ2-7	TGTGCCAGCAGCCCCCCCCACCAACCCGGCGAGCAGTACTTC	CASSPPHQPGEQYF
-	TRBV15	-	TRBJ2-2	TGTGCCACCAGCAGACAAAACACCGGGGAGCTGTTTTTT	CATSRQNTGELFF
TRBD1	TRBV7-9	-	TRBJ2-5	TGTGCCAGCAGTTTAACAGGGGGTCTACAGACCCAGTACTTC	CASSLTGGLQTQYF